This T cell receptor (beta chain) emerged from a study of blood T cell repertoires in COVID-19. In the source study's methods: Nucleated cell number was recorded as an estimate derived from reference gene primer amplification. The table came from immunoSEQ multiplex PCR; TCRdb's copy has only in-frame clones and leaves some out. The V and J calls and the clone size are those of that table, but D and trimming were determined from the DNA. The sample includes about 59,000 clones, about nine tenths of them seen just once. The clonotype was recovered from a man older than 75 with acute or convalescent COVID-19. Sequencing was performed on peripheral blood.

CDR3 nucleotide sequence: TGTGCCAGCAGCACTAACGGTCTCCGAGGGAACGGCTACACCTTC. It specifies CASSTNGLRGNGYTF. This chain uses TRBV7-2 with TRBJ1-2; D not resolved. Trimming cost V 5 bases and J 8 bases, with 21 bases left between them. From germline, CDR1 is SGHTA and CDR2 FQGNSA. The CDR3 sequence is 15 residues long.